This TCR beta chain is drawn from a study of regulatory T cells in long-lasting Graves disease. Regarding the study as a whole: Newly diagnosed patients shared 850 to 1,000 public clonotypes; persistent patients shared some 2,600. Having only a small sample size may have limited accuracy.

This clonotype was picked up many times. What it recognizes is unknown. Regarding time point: persistent/refractory GD, antithyroid drugs over 5 years with positive TRAb. PBMCs provided the RNA from which the TCR library was made. Arm-PCR of CDR3 regions with iRepertoire HTBI primers generated TCR beta libraries. In TCRdb, the multiplex PCR reads were re-called with MiXCR into one record per CDR3 protein. This table has a few hundred thousand distinct CDR3 sequences, about a quarter appearing once. This clonotype originated in a female donor with Graves disease. The sequences come from peripheral blood mononuclear cells (PBMCs), collected when the disease was refractory, from a patient treated with antithyroid drugs.

Written as DNA, the CDR3 is TGCAGTGCTCCCGACCCCTGGGGTATCTACGAGCAGTACTTC. This gives the protein CSAPDPWGIYEQYF. The chain joins TRBV20-1 to TRBJ2-7, with no clear D. V shed 5 bases and J shed 3 bases, with 17 bases lying between them. The length of the CDR3 is 14 residues. Germline loops: CDR1 DFQATT, CDR2 SNEGSKA (reference sequence).